This T cell receptor (beta chain) is drawn from a study of blood T cell repertoires in COVID-19. Trimming left V 2 bases short and J 1 base short, with 15 bases between. The CDR3 is made up of 18 amino acids. Germline lookup yields CDR1 MNHNS and CDR2 SASEGT. Original processing methods: Estimates of nucleated cell counts were drawn from the amplification of reference gene primers. TCRdb's table, derived via immunoSEQ multiplex PCR, lists solely in-frame clones and lacks some. The V and J calls and the clone size are those of that table, but D and trimming were determined from the DNA. The sample lists over 150,000 clones, 70% to 90% occurring once. The Seattle patients joined while their infection was active and were tracked longitudinally afterward.

This receptor was taken from a woman aged 60-75 years with COVID-19, enrolled during active disease. The sequencing input was peripheral blood. The rearrangement uses TRBV6-1 and TRBJ2-6; maybe TRBD1 (6 bases). DNA for the CDR3: TGTGCCAGCAGTGAACGCAGGGGCGCCGGGTCTGGGGCCAACGTCCTGACTTTC. Its translation: CASSERRGAGSGANVLTF.